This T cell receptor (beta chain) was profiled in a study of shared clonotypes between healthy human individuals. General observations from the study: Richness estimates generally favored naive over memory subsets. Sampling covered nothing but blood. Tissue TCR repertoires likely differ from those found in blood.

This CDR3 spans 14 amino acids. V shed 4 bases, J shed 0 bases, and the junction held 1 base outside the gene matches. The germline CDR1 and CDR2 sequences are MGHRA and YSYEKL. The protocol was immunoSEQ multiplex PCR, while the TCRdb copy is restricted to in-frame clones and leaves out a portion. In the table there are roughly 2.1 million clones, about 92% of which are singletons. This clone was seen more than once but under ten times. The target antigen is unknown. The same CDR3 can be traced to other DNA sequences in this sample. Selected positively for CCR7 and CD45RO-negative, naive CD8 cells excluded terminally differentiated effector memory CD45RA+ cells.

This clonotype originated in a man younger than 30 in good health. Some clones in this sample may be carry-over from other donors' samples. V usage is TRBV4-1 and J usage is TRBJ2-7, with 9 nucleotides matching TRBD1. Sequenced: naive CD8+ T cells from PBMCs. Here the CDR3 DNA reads TGCGCCAGCAGCCCGGGACAGGGCTCCTACGAGCAGTACTTC. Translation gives CASSPGQGSYEQYF.